This is a list of T cell receptor beta chains from one sample in a study of blood T cell repertoires in COVID-19. Here immunoSEQ multiplex PCR was the method, and the copy in TCRdb shows in-frame clones only, minus some. The sample lists about 390,000 clones; around nine tenths were seen once. Sequencing input: PBMCs or T cells enriched from blood (not recorded which). All receptors derive from a woman aged 50 to 65 who had recovered from COVID-19. CDR3s include the opening cysteine and the closing phenylalanine or tryptophan. D genes are given only for firm matches. Some rows have no size entry. The others give once, few or many, or a class for an expanded clone.

.,TRBJ1-5,TRBV7-8,.,TGTGCCAGCAGCTTGGTCCGGACAGCAAACCCCTTGAGCAATCAGCCCCAGCATTTT,CASSLVRTANPLSNQPQHF
.,TRBJ1-2,TRBV30,.,TGTGCCTGGAGTGTAGATGTCGGGGGCTACACCTTC,CAWSVDVGGYTF
TRBD1,TRBJ1-2,TRBV28,.,TGTGCCAGCAGGGTCCCCGGGACAGGTCGCTACACCTTC,CASRVPGTGRYTF
TRBD1,TRBJ2-7,TRBV7-2,.,TGTGCCAGCAGCTTAGCAGGGGGCGATTCCTACGAGCAGTACTTC,CASSLAGGDSYEQYF
TRBD1,TRBJ1-3,TRBV30,.,TGTGCCTGGACTAAGGTGAAACACGGGACAGCCTCTGGAAACACCATATATTTT,CAWTKVKHGTASGNTIYF
TRBD1,TRBJ1-2,TRBV4-3,.,TGCGCCAGCAGCCCGACAGGGAGAAGTCCTAGCTACACCTTC,CASSPTGRSPSYTF
.,TRBJ2-7,TRBV27,.,TGTGCCAGCAGCCTTCGGGGCTCCTACGAGCAGTACTTC,CASSLRGSYEQYF
.,TRBJ1-2,TRBV18,few,TGTGCCAGCTCACCCGGTTCCGCAACGAACTATGGCTACACCTTC,CASSPGSATNYGYTF
TRBD1,TRBJ2-3,TRBV11-2,.,TGTGCCAGCAGCCCGACAGGGCGCACAGATACGCAGTATTTT,CASSPTGRTDTQYF
.,TRBJ1-5,TRBV4-2,.,TGTGCCAGCAGCCAAGAAAAAGGGGTAACTGGAAATCAGCCCCAGCATTTT,CASSQEKGVTGNQPQHF
.,TRBJ1-2,TRBV5-6,few,TGTGCCAGCAGCTTGGCAGGGGACGGTTATGGCTACACCTTC,CASSLAGDGYGYTF
.,TRBJ1-4,TRBV6-2/TRBV6-3,once,TGTGCCAGCAGTTACCTCAGGGAGGGAAAACTGTTTTTT,CASSYLREGKLFF
TRBD1,TRBJ1-2,TRBV12-3/TRBV12-4,.,TGTGCCAGCACCCCGGACAGGGGGGATGGCTACACCTTC,CASTPDRGDGYTF
TRBD1,TRBJ2-3,TRBV7-2,.,TGTGCCAGCAGCTTCGGGACAGGAGTCACAGATACGCAGTATTTT,CASSFGTGVTDTQYF
TRBD1,TRBJ1-2,TRBV2,.,TGTGCCAGCAGTGACCTCGGGACAGGGACCGGCTACACCTTC,CASSDLGTGTGYTF
TRBD1,TRBJ2-6,TRBV5-8,.,TGTGCCAGCAGCCTTACAGGGGCTGGGGCCAACGTCCTGACTTTC,CASSLTGAGANVLTF
TRBD1,TRBJ2-6,TRBV11-2,.,TGTGCCAGCAGCTCCCCCCGGGACAGGGCGGGCTCTGGGGCCAACGTCCTGACTTTC,CASSSPRDRAGSGANVLTF
TRBD1,TRBJ2-3,TRBV28,.,TGTGCCAGCAGAGTGACAGGGAACACGCCCTATACGCAGTATTTT,CASRVTGNTPYTQYF
TRBD2,TRBJ2-3,TRBV7-2,once,TGTGCCAGCAGCTTGCGTACTAGCGGGGCTGGCACAGATACGCAGTATTTT,CASSLRTSGAGTDTQYF
.,TRBJ2-2,TRBV6-1,once,TGTGCCAGCAGCTTCACAGGGATCGGCACCGGGGAGCTGTTTTTT,CASSFTGIGTGELFF
.,TRBJ2-1,TRBV12-3/TRBV12-4,.,TGTGCCAGCACCTTCGGAGGTGAGCAGTTCTTC,CASTFGGEQFF
.,TRBJ1-4,TRBV2,.,TGTGCCAGCCGATTAGTTTCTGGGGGCAATGAAAAACTGTTTTTT,CASRLVSGGNEKLFF
.,TRBJ1-4,TRBV30,.,TGTGCCTGGAGTGTACAGGAAAAACTGTTTTTT,CAWSVQEKLFF
.,TRBJ1-2,TRBV16,.,TGTGCCAGCAGCATAAACAGGGCCCTTGCTAACTATGGCTACACCTTC,CASSINRALANYGYTF
TRBD2,TRBJ2-2,TRBV14,once,TGTGCCAGCAGCCTAGGACTAGCCTCGCCCACCGGGGAGCTGTTTTTT,CASSLGLASPTGELFF
TRBD1,TRBJ2-5,TRBV11-3,.,TGTGCCTCTGCGGGCGGCGGGACAGGGAAAGAGACCCAGTACTTC,CASAGGGTGKETQYF
TRBD1,TRBJ2-5,TRBV5-5,.,TGTGCCAGCAGCTTGCGGGACAGGGGGGAGACCCAGTACTTC,CASSLRDRGETQYF
.,TRBJ1-5,TRBV7-2,.,TGTGCCAGCAGCTTATCGGTTCTCCAGCCCCAGCATTTT,CASSLSVLQPQHF
.,TRBJ1-2,TRBV30,.,TGTGCCTGGAACCGGGCAGGGTTTGGCTACACCTTC,CAWNRAGFGYTF
.,TRBJ1-6,TRBV2,.,TGTGCCAGCAGTGTTGGCCGGCAGGGAAATTCACCCCTCCACTTT,CASSVGRQGNSPLHF
.,TRBJ2-2,TRBV19,once,TGTGCCAGTAGTATAGAGGTCAGGGTGAGAACCGGGGAGCTGTTTTTT,CASSIEVRVRTGELFF
TRBD2,TRBJ2-7,TRBV4-3,.,TGCGCCAGCAGCCACTGGGGACTAGCGGGGGGCGGCGAGCAGTACTTC,CASSHWGLAGGGEQYF
TRBD2,TRBJ2-2,TRBV9,.,TGTGCCAGCAGCGCCCCGTCGACTAGCCCCGGGGAGCTGTTTTTT,CASSAPSTSPGELFF
.,TRBJ1-6,TRBV27,.,TGTGCCAGCAGTCTGAGACAGTTCTATAATTCACCCCTCCACTTT,CASSLRQFYNSPLHF
.,TRBJ1-2,TRBV30,.,TGTGCCTGGAGACAGTGGGGGCGGGAGTATGGCTACACCTTC,CAWRQWGREYGYTF
.,TRBJ2-1,TRBV2,.,TGTGCCAGCAGCACTATAGAGCAGTTCTTC,CASSTIEQFF
TRBD2,TRBJ2-7,TRBV4-2,once,TGTGCCAGCAGTCGGGGACTAGCAACCTACGAGCAGTACTTC,CASSRGLATYEQYF
TRBD1,TRBJ1-2,TRBV2,.,TGTGCCAGCTGGGCAGGGGGCCCCTATGGCTACACCTTC,CASWAGGPYGYTF
.,TRBJ2-3,TRBV7-2,.,TGTGCCAGCAGCGCCCGACTAGTCCCAGATACGCAGTATTTT,CASSARLVPDTQYF
.,TRBJ2-3,TRBV3-1/TRBV3-2,.,TGTGCCAGCAGCCCCCCGGGGGTTACTAGCACAGATACGCAGTATTTT,CASSPPGVTSTDTQYF
.,TRBJ2-7,TRBV18,.,TGTGCCACCCAACCACCGAGCTCCTACGAGCAGTACTTC,CATQPPSSYEQYF
TRBD2,TRBJ2-3,TRBV4-2,.,TGTGCCAGCAGCCAAGATCTGAAGCGGGGGCCCACAGATACGCAGTATTTT,CASSQDLKRGPTDTQYF
.,TRBJ2-5,TRBV5-1,.,TGCGCCAGCAGCTCTGGTAGCGCCGGCAGCGAGACCCAGTACTTC,CASSSGSAGSETQYF
.,TRBJ1-2,TRBV28,.,TGTGCCAGTAATTTCGGACAGATAAGGAACTATGGCTACACCTTC,CASNFGQIRNYGYTF
.,TRBJ1-1,TRBV30,.,TGTGCCTGGAGCCGGGGGGAGAATACTGAAGCTTTCTTT,CAWSRGENTEAFF
TRBD1,TRBJ1-1,TRBV7-9,.,TGTGCCAGCAGCTTCGCGGGACAGGGGACTGAAGCTTTCTTT,CASSFAGQGTEAFF
.,TRBJ2-5,TRBV20-1,.,TGCAGTGCTGCCTATCAAGAGACCCAGTACTTC,CSAAYQETQYF
TRBD1,TRBJ1-1,TRBV30,few,TGTGCCTGGAGTGGGCAGGGGGCCGCTGAAGCTTTCTTT,CAWSGQGAAEAFF
.,TRBJ1-2,TRBV3-1/TRBV3-2,.,TGTGCCAGCAGCCAAGGTCCCAGGGTTTATGGCTACACCTTC,CASSQGPRVYGYTF
TRBD1,TRBJ1-1,TRBV18,.,TGTGCCAGCTCACCAGGGACAGGGATGAACACTGAAGCTTTCTTT,CASSPGTGMNTEAFF
TRBD1,TRBJ1-5,TRBV6-5,.,TGTGCCAGCAGGCCGCCCGGGACAGACAATCAGCCCCAGCATTTT,CASRPPGTDNQPQHF
.,TRBJ2-7,TRBV3-1/TRBV3-2,.,TGTGCCAGCAGCCAATTCCCAGACTACGAGCAGTACTTC,CASSQFPDYEQYF
TRBD1,TRBJ1-2,TRBV9,.,TGTGCCAGCAGCGTAGAACAGGGGGCCTATGGCTACACCTTC,CASSVEQGAYGYTF
.,TRBJ2-1,TRBV9,.,TGTGCCAGCACTGGGGGGATCTCCTACAATGAGCAGTTCTTC,CASTGGISYNEQFF
.,TRBJ1-2,TRBV5-1,.,TGCGCCAGCAGCGTTGATGTCAGGAATTATGGCTACACCTTC,CASSVDVRNYGYTF
.,TRBJ2-5,TRBV7-9,.,TGTGCCGCGGCGTCTCAAGAGACCCAGTACTTC,CAAASQETQYF
TRBD2,TRBJ2-2,TRBV4-3,.,TGCGCCAGCAGCCAAGACAACTGGCTAGCGGGGGAGAACACCGGGGAGCTGTTTTTT,CASSQDNWLAGENTGELFF